The clone carrying this T cell receptor (beta chain) was detected only a few times. The data stem from a study of blood T cell repertoires in COVID-19. Overall study: The United States, Italy and Spain provided the acute and convalescent COVID-19 samples. T cells, B-cell-depleted T cells, or PBMCs supplied cDNA or gDNA.

Per the study methods: Amplified reference gene primers provided the basis for estimating nucleated cell counts. TCRdb keeps only in-frame clones here, not all; method: immunoSEQ multiplex PCR. D and trimming come from the DNA, and the V and J calls and clone size come from that table. The sample holds around 210,000 clones; approximately 85% are singletons and the top ten take roughly 5.3%. CDR1 and CDR2 from the germline V gene are SGHDT and YYEEEE. This CDR3 has 15 amino acids. V trimming: 4 bases; J trimming: 1 base; junction bases outside the gene matches: 4. The Seattle patients joined while their infection was active and were tracked longitudinally afterward.

The sequenced sample consisted of peripheral blood. The clonotype was recovered from a man aged 45-65 years with COVID-19, enrolled during active disease. This chain uses TRBV5-6 with TRBJ2-3; 9 bases line up with TRBD2. For the CDR3, the DNA is TGTGCCAGCAGCCCAGTAGCGGGGGGCACAGATACGCAGTATTTT. Its protein product is CASSPVAGGTDTQYF.